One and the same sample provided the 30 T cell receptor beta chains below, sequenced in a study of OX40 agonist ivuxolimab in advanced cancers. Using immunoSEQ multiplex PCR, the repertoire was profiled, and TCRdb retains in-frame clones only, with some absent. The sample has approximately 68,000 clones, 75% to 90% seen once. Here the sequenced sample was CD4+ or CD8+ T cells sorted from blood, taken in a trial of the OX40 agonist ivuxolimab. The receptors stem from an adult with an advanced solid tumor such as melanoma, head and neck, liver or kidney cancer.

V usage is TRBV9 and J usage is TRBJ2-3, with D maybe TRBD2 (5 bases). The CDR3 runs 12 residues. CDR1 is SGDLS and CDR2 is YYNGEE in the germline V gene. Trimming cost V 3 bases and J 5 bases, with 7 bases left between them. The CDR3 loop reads CASSAAGDTQYF. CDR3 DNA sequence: TGTGCCAGCAGCGCCGCGGGAGATACGCAGTATTTT.

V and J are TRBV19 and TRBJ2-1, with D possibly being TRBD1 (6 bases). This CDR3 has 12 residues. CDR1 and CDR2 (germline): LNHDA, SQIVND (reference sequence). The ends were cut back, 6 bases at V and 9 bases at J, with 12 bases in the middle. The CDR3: CASRAGVSEQFF. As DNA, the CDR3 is TGTGCCAGTAGGGCAGGGGTAAGTGAGCAGTTCTTC.

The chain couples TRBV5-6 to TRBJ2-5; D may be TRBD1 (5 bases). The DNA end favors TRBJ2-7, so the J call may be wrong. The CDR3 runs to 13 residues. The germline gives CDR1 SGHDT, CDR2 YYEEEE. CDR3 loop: CASSLDRSYEQYF. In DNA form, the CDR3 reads TGTGCCAGCAGCTTGGACAGGTCCTACGAGCAGTACTTC.

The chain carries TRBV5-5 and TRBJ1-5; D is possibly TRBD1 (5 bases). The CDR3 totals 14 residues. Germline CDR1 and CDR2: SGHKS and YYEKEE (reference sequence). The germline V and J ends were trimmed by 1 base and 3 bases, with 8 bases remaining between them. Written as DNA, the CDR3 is TGTGCCAGCAGCTTGCCAGGGAACAATCAGCCCCAGCATTTT. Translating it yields CASSLPGNNQPQHF.

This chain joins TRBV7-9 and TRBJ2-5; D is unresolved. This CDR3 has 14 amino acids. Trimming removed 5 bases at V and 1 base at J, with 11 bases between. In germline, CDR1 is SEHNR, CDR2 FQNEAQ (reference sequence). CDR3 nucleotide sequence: TGTGCCAGCAGCCCCAGACGCGGCCAAGAGACCCAGTACTTC. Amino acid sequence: CASSPRRGQETQYF.

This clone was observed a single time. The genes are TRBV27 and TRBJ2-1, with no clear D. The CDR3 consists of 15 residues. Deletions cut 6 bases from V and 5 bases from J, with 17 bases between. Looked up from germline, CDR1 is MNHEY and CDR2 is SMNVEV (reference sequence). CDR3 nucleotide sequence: TGTGCCAGCAGATCCGACACCGCGCACGACAATGAGCAGTTCTTC. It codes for CASRSDTAHDNEQFF.

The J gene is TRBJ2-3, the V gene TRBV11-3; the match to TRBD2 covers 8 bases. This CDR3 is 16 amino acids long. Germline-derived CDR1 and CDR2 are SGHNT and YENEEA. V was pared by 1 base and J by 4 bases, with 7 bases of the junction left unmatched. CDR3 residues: CASSLAPSGRADTQYF. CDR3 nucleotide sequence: TGTGCCAGCAGCTTAGCCCCTAGCGGGCGGGCAGATACGCAGTATTTT.

DNA of the CDR3: TGTGCCAGCAGTGTTGGGGTCCCCGCGGGGGGCTACACCTTC. Protein: CASSVGVPAGGYTF. The V and J genes are TRBV2 and TRBJ1-2; D gene uncertain. This CDR3 is built from 14 residues. The V end lost 4 bases, the J end lost 8 bases, and 17 bases lay between the germline ends. CDR1 is SNHLY, CDR2 FYNNEI, per germline.

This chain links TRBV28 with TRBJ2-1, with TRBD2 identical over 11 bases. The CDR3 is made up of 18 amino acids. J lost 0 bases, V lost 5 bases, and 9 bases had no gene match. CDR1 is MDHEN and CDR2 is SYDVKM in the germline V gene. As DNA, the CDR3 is TGTGCCAGCAGTCCTCCGGGACTAGCGGCTCCCTCCTACAATGAGCAGTTCTTC. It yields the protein CASSPPGLAAPSYNEQFF. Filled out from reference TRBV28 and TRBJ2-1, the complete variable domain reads DVKVTQSSRYLVKRTGEKVFLECVQDMDHENMFWYRQDPGLGLRLIYFSYDVKMKEKGDIPEGYSVSREKKERFSLILESASTNQTSMYLCASSPPGLAAPSYNEQFFGPGTRLTVL.

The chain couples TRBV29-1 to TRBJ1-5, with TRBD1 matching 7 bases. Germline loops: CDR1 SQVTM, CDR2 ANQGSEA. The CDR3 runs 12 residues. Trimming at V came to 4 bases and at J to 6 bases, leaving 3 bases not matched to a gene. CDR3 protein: CSVVAGGQPQHF. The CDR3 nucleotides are TGCAGCGTTGTAGCAGGGGGTCAGCCCCAGCATTTT.

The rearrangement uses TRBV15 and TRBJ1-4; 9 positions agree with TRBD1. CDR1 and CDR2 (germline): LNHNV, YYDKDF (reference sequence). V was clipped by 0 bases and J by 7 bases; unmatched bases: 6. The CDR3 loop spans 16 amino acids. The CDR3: CATSRDGDRVSEKLFF. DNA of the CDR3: TGTGCCACCAGCAGAGATGGGGACAGGGTATCTGAAAAACTGTTTTTT.

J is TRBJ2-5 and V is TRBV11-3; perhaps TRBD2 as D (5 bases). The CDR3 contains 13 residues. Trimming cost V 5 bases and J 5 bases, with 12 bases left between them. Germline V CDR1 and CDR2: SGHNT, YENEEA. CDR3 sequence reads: CASSLNSGETQYF. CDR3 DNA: TGTGCCAGCAGCCTTAACTCGGGGGAGACCCAGTACTTC.

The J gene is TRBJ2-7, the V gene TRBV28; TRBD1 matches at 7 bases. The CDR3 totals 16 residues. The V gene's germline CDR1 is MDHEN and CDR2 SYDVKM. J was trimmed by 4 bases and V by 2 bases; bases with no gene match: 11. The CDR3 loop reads CASSLRQGLKTYEQYF. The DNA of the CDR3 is TGTGCCAGCAGTTTAAGACAGGGTCTGAAAACTTACGAGCAGTACTTC.

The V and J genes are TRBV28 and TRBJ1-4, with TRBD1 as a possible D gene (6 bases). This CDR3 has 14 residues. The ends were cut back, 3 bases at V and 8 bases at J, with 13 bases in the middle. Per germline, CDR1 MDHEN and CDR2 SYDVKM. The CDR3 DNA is TGTGCCAGCAGTTTCTCTCTGACAGGCGAAAAACTGTTTTTT. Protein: CASSFSLTGEKLFF.

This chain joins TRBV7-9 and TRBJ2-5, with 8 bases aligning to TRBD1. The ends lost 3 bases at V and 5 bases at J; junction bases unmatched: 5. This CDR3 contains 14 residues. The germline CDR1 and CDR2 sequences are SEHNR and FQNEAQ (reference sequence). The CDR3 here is CASSFQGARETQYF. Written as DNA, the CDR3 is TGTGCCAGCAGCTTTCAGGGGGCGCGGGAGACCCAGTACTTC.

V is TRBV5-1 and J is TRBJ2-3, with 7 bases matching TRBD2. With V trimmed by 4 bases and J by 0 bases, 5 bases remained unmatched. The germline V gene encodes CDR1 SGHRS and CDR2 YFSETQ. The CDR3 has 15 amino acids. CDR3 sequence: CASSTGGGSTDTQYF. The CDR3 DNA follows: TGCGCCAGCAGCACGGGAGGCGGGAGCACAGATACGCAGTATTTT.

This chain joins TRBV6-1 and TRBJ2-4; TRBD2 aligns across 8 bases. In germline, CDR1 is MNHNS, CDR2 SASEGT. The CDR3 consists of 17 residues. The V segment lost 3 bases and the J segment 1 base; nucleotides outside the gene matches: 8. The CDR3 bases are TGTGCCAGCAGTGACGGGGGGGCCAGCTCGGCCAAAAACATTCAGTACTTC. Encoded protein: CASSDGGASSAKNIQYF.

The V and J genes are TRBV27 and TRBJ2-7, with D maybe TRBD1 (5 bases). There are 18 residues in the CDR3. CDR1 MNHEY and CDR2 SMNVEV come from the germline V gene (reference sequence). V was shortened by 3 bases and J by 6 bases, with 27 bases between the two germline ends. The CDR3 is CASSFPPDTLKGVGEQYF. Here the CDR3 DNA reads TGTGCCAGCAGTTTTCCTCCGGACACCCTCAAAGGAGTTGGCGAGCAGTACTTC.

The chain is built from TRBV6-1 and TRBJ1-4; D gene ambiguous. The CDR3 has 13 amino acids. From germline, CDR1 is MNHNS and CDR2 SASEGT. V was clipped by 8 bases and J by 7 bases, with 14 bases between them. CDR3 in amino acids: CASQIGPGEKLFF. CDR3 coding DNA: TGTGCCAGCCAAATCGGACCTGGTGAAAAACTGTTTTTT.

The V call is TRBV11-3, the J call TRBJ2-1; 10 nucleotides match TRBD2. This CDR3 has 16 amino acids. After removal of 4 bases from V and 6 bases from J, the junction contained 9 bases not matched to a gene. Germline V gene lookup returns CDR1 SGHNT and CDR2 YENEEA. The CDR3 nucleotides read TGTGCCAGCAGCTCTCCCAAGGGGACTAGCGTCAATGAGCAGTTCTTC. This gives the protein CASSSPKGTSVNEQFF.

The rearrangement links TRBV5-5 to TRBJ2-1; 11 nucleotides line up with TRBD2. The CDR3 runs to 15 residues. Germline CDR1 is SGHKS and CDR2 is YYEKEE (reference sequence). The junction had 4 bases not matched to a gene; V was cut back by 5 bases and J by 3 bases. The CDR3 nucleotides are TGTGCCAGCAGACTAGCGGGGGACAACTACAATGAGCAGTTCTTC. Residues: CASRLAGDNYNEQFF.

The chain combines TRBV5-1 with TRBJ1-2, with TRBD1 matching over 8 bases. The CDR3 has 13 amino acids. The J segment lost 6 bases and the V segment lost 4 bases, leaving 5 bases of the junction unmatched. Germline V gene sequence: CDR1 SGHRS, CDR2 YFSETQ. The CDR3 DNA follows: TGCGCCAGCAGCCTTGGACAGGGAAATGGCTACACCTTC. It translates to CASSLGQGNGYTF.

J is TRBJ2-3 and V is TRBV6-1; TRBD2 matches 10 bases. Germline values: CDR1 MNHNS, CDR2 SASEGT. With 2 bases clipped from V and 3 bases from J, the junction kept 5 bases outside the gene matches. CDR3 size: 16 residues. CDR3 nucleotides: TGTGCCAGCAGTGAAACTAGCGGGACGTGGACAGATACGCAGTATTTT. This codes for CASSETSGTWTDTQYF.

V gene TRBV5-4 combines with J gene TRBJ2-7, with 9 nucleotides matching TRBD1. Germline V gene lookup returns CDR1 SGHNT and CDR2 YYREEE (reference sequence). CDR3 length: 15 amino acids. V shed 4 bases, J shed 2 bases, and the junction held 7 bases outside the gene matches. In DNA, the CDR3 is TGTGCCAGCAGCCGCGACGGGACAGGGACCTACGAGCAGTACTTC. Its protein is CASSRDGTGTYEQYF. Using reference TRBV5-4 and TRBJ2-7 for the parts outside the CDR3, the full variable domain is ETGVTQSPTHLIKTRGQQVTLRCSSQSGHNTVSWYQQALGQGPQFIFQYYREEENGRGNFPPRFSGLQFPNYSSELNVNALELDDSALYLCASSRDGTGTYEQYFGPGTRLTVT.

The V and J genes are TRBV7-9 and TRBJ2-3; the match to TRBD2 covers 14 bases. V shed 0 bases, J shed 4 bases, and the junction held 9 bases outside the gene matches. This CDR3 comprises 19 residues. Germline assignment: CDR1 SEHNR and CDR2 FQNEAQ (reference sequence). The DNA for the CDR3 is TGTGCCAGCAGCTTAGCGGAGACTAGCGGGAGGGCCTCGGCAGATACGCAGTATTTT. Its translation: CASSLAETSGRASADTQYF.

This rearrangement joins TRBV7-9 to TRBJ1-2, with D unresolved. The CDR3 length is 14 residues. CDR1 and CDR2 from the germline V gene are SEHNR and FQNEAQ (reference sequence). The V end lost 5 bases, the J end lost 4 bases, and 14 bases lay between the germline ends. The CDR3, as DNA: TGTGCCAGCAGCGCCGAGGTGACTGGCTATGGCTACACCTTC. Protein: CASSAEVTGYGYTF.

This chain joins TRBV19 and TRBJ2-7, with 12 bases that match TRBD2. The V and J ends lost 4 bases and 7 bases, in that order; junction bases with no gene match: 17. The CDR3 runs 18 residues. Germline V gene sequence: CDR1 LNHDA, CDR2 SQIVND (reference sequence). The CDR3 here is CASSTQGLTSGSFLEQYF. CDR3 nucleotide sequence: TGTGCCAGTAGTACGCAGGGGCTGACTAGCGGGAGCTTTTTGGAGCAGTACTTC.

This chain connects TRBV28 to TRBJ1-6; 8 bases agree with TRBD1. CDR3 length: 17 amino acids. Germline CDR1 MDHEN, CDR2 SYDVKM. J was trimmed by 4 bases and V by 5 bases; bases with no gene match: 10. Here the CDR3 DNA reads TGTGCCAGCAGTCCCACACGGACAGGGCCTTATAATTCACCCCTCCACTTT. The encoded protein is CASSPTRTGPYNSPLHF.

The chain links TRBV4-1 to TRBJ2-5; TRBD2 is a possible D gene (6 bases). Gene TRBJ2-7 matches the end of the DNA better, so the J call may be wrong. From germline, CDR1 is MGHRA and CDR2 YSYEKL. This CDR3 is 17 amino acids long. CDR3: CASSQSNLGLAPGEQYF. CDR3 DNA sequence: TGCGCCAGCAGCCAATCAAACCTGGGACTCGCCCCGGGCGAGCAGTACTTC.

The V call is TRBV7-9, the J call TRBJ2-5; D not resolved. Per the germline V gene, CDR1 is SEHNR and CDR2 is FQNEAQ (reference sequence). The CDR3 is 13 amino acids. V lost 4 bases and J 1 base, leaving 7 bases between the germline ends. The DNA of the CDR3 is TGTGCCAGCAGCTCCGACACCCAAGAGACCCAGTACTTC. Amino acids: CASSSDTQETQYF.